Listed below are T cell receptor beta chains from one sample, sequenced in a study of Ad26.COV2.S vaccination and SARS-CoV-2 variants. Repertoires were generated with immunoSEQ multiplex PCR, while TCRdb's copy carries only in-frame clones and drops some. The sample lists around 450,000 clones, approximately 90% occurring once. The specimen comprised peripheral blood, sampled in a trial of Ad26.COV2.S vaccine versus placebo. Receptors were obtained from a person aged 18-60 years who received the Ad26.COV2.S COVID-19 vaccine or a placebo. Each CDR3 is given with its conserved first and last residue. A D gene is named only where the DNA matches it firmly. The size field is filled for only some rows; it gives once, few, many or a size class.

J	size	V	D	DNA	CDR3
TRBJ2-1	.	TRBV21-1	.	TGTGCCACCCGGGGGGCCTCCTACAATGAGCAGTTCTTC	CATRGASYNEQFF
TRBJ2-5	.	TRBV11-2	TRBD1	TGTGCCAGCAGCTTATTGGGGAGACAGGGTGGAGAGACCCAGTACTTC	CASSLLGRQGGETQYF
TRBJ2-3	.	TRBV12-5	TRBD1	TGTGCTAGTGGCAATACACGCGTCGGACAGGGTTACACAGATACGCAGTATTTT	CASGNTRVGQGYTDTQYF
TRBJ1-1	once	TRBV19	TRBD1	TGTGCCAGTAGTATAGCAGGGGGCGGGTGGACTGAAGCTTTCTTT	CASSIAGGGWTEAFF
TRBJ2-3	.	TRBV28	TRBD1	TGTGCCAGCAGTTTACCAGGGGGATATAGTGAGTATTTT	CASSLPGGYSEYF
TRBJ1-2	.	TRBV11-2	.	TGTGCCAGCAGCTTAGCTTCGTACGTCGGCAGTGCCTATGGCTACACCTTC	CASSLASYVGSAYGYTF
TRBJ2-1	.	TRBV12-3/TRBV12-4	.	TGTGCCACCACCGGGGGAATGGGGAATGAGCAGTTCTTC	CATTGGMGNEQFF
TRBJ1-3	.	TRBV28	.	TGTGCCAGCAGTTTAACCCGAAACACCATATATTTT	CASSLTRNTIYF
TRBJ2-5	.	TRBV7-2	TRBD2	TGTGCCAGCAGCAGAGGACTAGCGGGGGTTCAAGAGACCCAGTACTTC	CASSRGLAGVQETQYF
TRBJ2-2	once	TRBV19	.	TGTGCCAGTAGTATACAGGGTTGGACCGGGGAGCTGTTTTTT	CASSIQGWTGELFF
TRBJ2-5	.	TRBV7-9	.	TGTGCCAGCAGCAGTCGGATCGGTGAGACCCAGTACTTC	CASSSRIGETQYF
TRBJ2-3	once	TRBV27	TRBD1	TGTGCCAGCAGTTCAGGGACAGGGGGGTATACGCAGTATTTT	CASSSGTGGYTQYF
TRBJ2-7	.	TRBV11-2	.	TGTGCCAGCAGCTTAGGTCCGCAGATGGGGTCCTACGAGCAGTACTTC	CASSLGPQMGSYEQYF
TRBJ2-3	.	TRBV7-2	TRBD2	TGTGCCAGCAGCTACGAGCGGGGGAGAGATACGCAGTATTTT	CASSYERGRDTQYF
TRBJ1-2	.	TRBV4-1	.	TGCGCCAGCAGCCAAGATCTTGGGAGCTTCTATGGCTACACCTTC	CASSQDLGSFYGYTF
TRBJ1-5	.	TRBV2	.	TGTGCCAGCAGTGGAGGGACTAGCAATCAGCCCCAGCATTTT	CASSGGTSNQPQHF
TRBJ2-1	.	TRBV28	TRBD1	TGTGCCAGCAGTCTGGGACAGAAACACAATGAGCAGTTCTTC	CASSLGQKHNEQFF
TRBJ2-7	.	TRBV6-2/TRBV6-3	.	TGTGCCAGCAGTTACGACTTCCATTCCTACGAGCAGTACTTC	CASSYDFHSYEQYF
TRBJ2-4	.	TRBV18	.	TGTGCCAGCTCACCAGTTAGCGGCCGCATTCAGTACTTC	CASSPVSGRIQYF
TRBJ2-3	.	TRBV5-1	TRBD2	TGCGCCAGCAGCTGGACTAGCGGGAGCACAGATACGCAGTATTTT	CASSWTSGSTDTQYF
TRBJ2-2	.	TRBV5-1	TRBD1	TGCGCCAGCAGCTTGCTGGGACAGGGTATTGGTCCCGGGGAGCTGTTTTTT	CASSLLGQGIGPGELFF
TRBJ2-1	.	TRBV27	.	TGTGCCAGCAGTTTGGGGGTGAATGAGCAGTTCTTC	CASSLGVNEQFF